The rows below give T cell receptor beta chains drawn from one sample of a study of blood T cells in healthy people across ages. Via MiXCR, TCRdb re-called the 5' RACE reads, giving one row per CDR3 protein. In the table there are 750,000 or so distinct CDR3 sequences, 20% to 25% of which are singletons. This sample also appeared in a second study, on T cells of mothers and their children.

The sequencing sample was made of blood. The receptors were gathered from a boy younger than 18 in good health. CDR3s leave out the opening cysteine and the closing phenylalanine or tryptophan. The D gene is left open where the match is weak. Expanded clones get a size class; other rows say once, few or many, or leave the size out.

d_gene: TRBD1
abundance: few
v_gene: TRBV7-6
CDR3aa: ASSFRDREHEQY

d_gene: NA
abundance: few
v_gene: TRBV19
CDR3aa: ASTLYIAADTQY

d_gene: TRBD2
abundance: few
v_gene: TRBV4-1
CDR3aa: ASSNLPGLAVRGEQF

d_gene: NA
abundance: NA
v_gene: TRBV11-2
CDR3aa: ASSYTGTDTQY

d_gene: TRBD1
abundance: few
v_gene: TRBV9
CDR3aa: ASSVQGALSGANVLT

d_gene: NA
abundance: NA
v_gene: TRBV27
CDR3aa: ASSSIEAGLTDTQY

d_gene: TRBD1
abundance: few
v_gene: TRBV29-1
CDR3aa: SAGDRNTGELF

d_gene: NA
abundance: NA
v_gene: TRBV10-3
CDR3aa: AIGPGEETQY

d_gene: NA
abundance: NA
v_gene: TRBV20-1
CDR3aa: SAKGGEAF

d_gene: TRBD1
abundance: NA
v_gene: TRBV10-3
CDR3aa: AISDKYRGDYGYT

d_gene: NA
abundance: NA
v_gene: TRBV27
CDR3aa: ASWSSYNEQF

d_gene: TRBD1
abundance: NA
v_gene: TRBV7-2
CDR3aa: ASRRRDSREETQY

d_gene: NA
abundance: many
v_gene: TRBV28
CDR3aa: ASSPANYGYT

d_gene: NA
abundance: many
v_gene: TRBV29-1
CDR3aa: SGGGEETQY

d_gene: NA
abundance: many
v_gene: TRBV2
CDR3aa: ASSVVETQY

d_gene: NA
abundance: NA
v_gene: TRBV28
CDR3aa: ASSPDMPQQPQH

d_gene: TRBD1
abundance: few
v_gene: TRBV24-1
CDR3aa: ATSDPGTGGAGELF

d_gene: TRBD1
abundance: NA
v_gene: TRBV28
CDR3aa: ASSTLTGGRNEQF

d_gene: NA
abundance: NA
v_gene: TRBV29-1
CDR3aa: SVERHLDTQY

d_gene: TRBD2
abundance: few
v_gene: TRBV29-1
CDR3aa: SVDFTGGPEETQY

d_gene: NA
abundance: NA
v_gene: TRBV20-1
CDR3aa: SARERQLNTEAF

d_gene: NA
abundance: NA
v_gene: TRBV20-1
CDR3aa: SASGGSDTEAF

d_gene: NA
abundance: NA
v_gene: TRBV4-1
CDR3aa: ASSQAFLMGEQY

d_gene: NA
abundance: NA
v_gene: TRBV7-9
CDR3aa: ASSQNDLRGLLGEQY

d_gene: NA
abundance: few
v_gene: TRBV20-1
CDR3aa: SAGRASYQETQY

d_gene: NA
abundance: few
v_gene: TRBV21-1
CDR3aa: ASSKERQGFYAGELL

d_gene: TRBD1
abundance: NA
v_gene: TRBV11-2
CDR3aa: ASSFSGTVYNEQF

d_gene: NA
abundance: NA
v_gene: TRBV27
CDR3aa: ASRTGGIEAF

d_gene: NA
abundance: few
v_gene: TRBV10-3
CDR3aa: AISRGGTQY

d_gene: NA
abundance: NA
v_gene: TRBV15
CDR3aa: ATSRDREGSGSPLH

d_gene: NA
abundance: few
v_gene: TRBV27
CDR3aa: ASSSAGAGTEAF

d_gene: NA
abundance: NA
v_gene: TRBV29-1
CDR3aa: SVRGTLEAF

d_gene: NA
abundance: few
v_gene: TRBV3-1
CDR3aa: ASSQQPSLYSSYEQY

d_gene: TRBD2
abundance: few
v_gene: TRBV29-1
CDR3aa: SVEIAGAETQY

d_gene: NA
abundance: NA
v_gene: TRBV4-3
CDR3aa: ASSQSLGHPDNEQF

d_gene: NA
abundance: NA
v_gene: TRBV29-1
CDR3aa: SVREGKKETQY

d_gene: NA
abundance: NA
v_gene: TRBV7-2
CDR3aa: ASSLASVQETQY

d_gene: NA
abundance: NA
v_gene: TRBV12-3/TRBV12-4
CDR3aa: ASSTTGGLYEQY

d_gene: TRBD2
abundance: few
v_gene: TRBV7-2
CDR3aa: ASSLVLAGHNEQF

d_gene: NA
abundance: few
v_gene: TRBV20-1
CDR3aa: SAAASDPAYEQY

d_gene: NA
abundance: NA
v_gene: TRBV2
CDR3aa: ASSRRLSYNEQF

d_gene: TRBD1
abundance: few
v_gene: TRBV10-3
CDR3aa: AISESTGEAYEQY

d_gene: TRBD2
abundance: NA
v_gene: TRBV6-1
CDR3aa: AGSGLAGDVETQF

d_gene: TRBD1
abundance: NA
v_gene: TRBV7-2
CDR3aa: ASSLGLTGVYTGELF

d_gene: NA
abundance: NA
v_gene: TRBV29-1
CDR3aa: SVRMTPSTDTQY

d_gene: NA
abundance: NA
v_gene: TRBV29-1
CDR3aa: SVDWGFGYT

d_gene: NA
abundance: few
v_gene: TRBV5-6
CDR3aa: ASSLERRNTEAF

d_gene: TRBD2
abundance: NA
v_gene: TRBV4-3
CDR3aa: ASSHGSGGFTQY

d_gene: TRBD1
abundance: NA
v_gene: TRBV6-2/TRBV6-3
CDR3aa: ASRPRTGDFGGYT

d_gene: TRBD2
abundance: few
v_gene: TRBV29-1
CDR3aa: SVGLGKETQY

d_gene: TRBD1
abundance: NA
v_gene: TRBV12-3/TRBV12-4
CDR3aa: ASSFGTGGNSPLH

d_gene: TRBD1
abundance: few
v_gene: TRBV13
CDR3aa: ASSFRDSSYNEQF

d_gene: TRBD1
abundance: NA
v_gene: TRBV9
CDR3aa: ASSSRDRGYYGYT

d_gene: NA
abundance: many
v_gene: TRBV29-1
CDR3aa: SVGDGNEKLF

d_gene: NA
abundance: few
v_gene: TRBV15
CDR3aa: ATSREPSSSTDTQY

d_gene: TRBD2
abundance: once
v_gene: TRBV15
CDR3aa: ATSRDSGRAGGELF

d_gene: NA
abundance: few
v_gene: TRBV20-1
CDR3aa: SARDLSGRAYEQY